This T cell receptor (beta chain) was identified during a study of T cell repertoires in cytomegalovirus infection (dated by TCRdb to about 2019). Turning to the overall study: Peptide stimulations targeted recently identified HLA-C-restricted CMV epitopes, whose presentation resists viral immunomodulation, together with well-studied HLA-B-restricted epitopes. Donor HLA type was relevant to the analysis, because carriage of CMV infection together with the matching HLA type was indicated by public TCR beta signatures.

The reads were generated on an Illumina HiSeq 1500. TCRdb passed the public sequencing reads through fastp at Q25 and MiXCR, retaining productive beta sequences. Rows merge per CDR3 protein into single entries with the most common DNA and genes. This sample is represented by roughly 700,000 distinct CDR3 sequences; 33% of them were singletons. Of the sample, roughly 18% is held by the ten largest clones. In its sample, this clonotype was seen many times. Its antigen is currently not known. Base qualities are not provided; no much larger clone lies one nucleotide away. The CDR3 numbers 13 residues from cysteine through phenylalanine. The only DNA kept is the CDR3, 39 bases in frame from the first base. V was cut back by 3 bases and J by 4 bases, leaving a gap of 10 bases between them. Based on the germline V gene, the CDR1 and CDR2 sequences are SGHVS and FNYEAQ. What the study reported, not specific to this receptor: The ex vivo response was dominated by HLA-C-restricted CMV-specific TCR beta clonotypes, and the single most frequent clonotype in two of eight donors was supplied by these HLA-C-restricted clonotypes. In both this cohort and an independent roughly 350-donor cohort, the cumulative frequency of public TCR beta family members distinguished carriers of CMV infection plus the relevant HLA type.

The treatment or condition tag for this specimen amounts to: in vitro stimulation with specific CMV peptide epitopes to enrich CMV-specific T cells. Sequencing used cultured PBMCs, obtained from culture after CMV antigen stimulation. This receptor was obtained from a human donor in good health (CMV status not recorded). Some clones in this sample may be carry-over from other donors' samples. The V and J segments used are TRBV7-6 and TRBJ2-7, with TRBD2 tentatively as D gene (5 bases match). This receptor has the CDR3 CASSFTDSYEQYF. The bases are TGTGCCAGCAGCTTTACGGACTCATACGAGCAGTACTTC. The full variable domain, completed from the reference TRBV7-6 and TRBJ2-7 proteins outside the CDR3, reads GAGVSQSPRYKVTKRGQDVALRCDPISGHVSLYWYRQALGQGPEFLTYFNYEAQQDKSGLPNDRFSAERPEGSISTLTIQRTEQRDSAMYRCASSFTDSYEQYFGPGTRLTVT.